This record covers a single T cell receptor beta chain. Its antigen is unidentified. This sample stems from a study of OX40 agonist ivuxolimab in advanced cancers. About the study: Head and neck, renal cell, melanoma or hepatocellular carcinoma were the cancers that dose-escalation patients had. Males comprised 82.7% of the group, whose mean age was approximately 60 years (range roughly 23 to 90). Study results and caveats: Not determined was the antigen specificity of the expanded peripheral T cells.

Only in-frame clones appear in the TCRdb table, and some are missing; sequencing was by immunoSEQ multiplex PCR. The table includes under 150,000 clones, 93% detected once. CDR1 is SGHNT and CDR2 is YYREEE in the germline V gene (reference sequence). This CDR3 is built from 15 residues. V gave up 1 base and J gave up 7 bases, with 14 bases separating them. The sequenced sample was CD4+ or CD8+ T cells sorted from blood, obtained in a trial of the OX40 agonist ivuxolimab. The sequence was collected from an adult with an advanced solid tumor such as melanoma, head and neck, liver or kidney cancer. V and J are TRBV5-4 and TRBJ2-2, with D perhaps TRBD2 (7 bases). The CDR3 here is CASSLSGGMDGELFF. The CDR3 bases are TGTGCCAGCAGCTTGTCGGGGGGCATGGACGGGGAGCTGTTTTTT. Full variable domain (outside the CDR3, taken from reference TRBV5-4 and TRBJ2-2): ETGVTQSPTHLIKTRGQQVTLRCSSQSGHNTVSWYQQALGQGPQFIFQYYREEENGRGNFPPRFSGLQFPNYSSELNVNALELDDSALYLCASSLSGGMDGELFFGEGSRLTVL.